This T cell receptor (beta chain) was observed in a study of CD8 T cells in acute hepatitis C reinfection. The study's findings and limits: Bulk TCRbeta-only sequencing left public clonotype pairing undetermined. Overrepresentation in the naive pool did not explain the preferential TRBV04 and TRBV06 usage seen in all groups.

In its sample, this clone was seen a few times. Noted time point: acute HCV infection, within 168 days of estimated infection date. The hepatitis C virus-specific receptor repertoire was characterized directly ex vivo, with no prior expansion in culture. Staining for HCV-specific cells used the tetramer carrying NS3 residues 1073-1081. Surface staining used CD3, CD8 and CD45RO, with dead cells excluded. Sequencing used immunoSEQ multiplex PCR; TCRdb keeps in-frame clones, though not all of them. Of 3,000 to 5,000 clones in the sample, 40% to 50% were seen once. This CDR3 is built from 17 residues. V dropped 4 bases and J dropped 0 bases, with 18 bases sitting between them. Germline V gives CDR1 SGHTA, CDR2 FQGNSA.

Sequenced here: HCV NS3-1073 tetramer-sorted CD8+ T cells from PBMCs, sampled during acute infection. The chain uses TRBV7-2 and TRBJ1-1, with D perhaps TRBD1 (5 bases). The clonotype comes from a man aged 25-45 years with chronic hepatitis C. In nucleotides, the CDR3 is TGTGCCAGCAGCTCCCTCGCCGGGACCTTCATGAACACTGAAGCTTTCTTT. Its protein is CASSSLAGTFMNTEAFF.